A selection of T cell receptor beta chains follows, all from one sample in a study of T cells after yellow fever vaccination. Using its own MiXCR run on the 5' RACE reads, TCRdb lists one record per CDR3 protein. The table shows some 260,000 distinct CDR3 sequences, with about 5.2% occurring only once. Source: CD4+ T cells sorted from PBMCs, taken on the day of the yellow fever booster vaccination. Source of these receptors: a man between 18 and 35 years old who received the YFV17D yellow fever vaccine. Both conserved end residues are part of each CDR3. D genes are given only for firm matches. Only part of the rows carry a size: once, few, many, or a class if the clone is expanded.

abundance	j_gene	d_gene	v_gene	CDR3aa	CDR3nt
few	TRBJ1-5	-	TRBV2	CASSEERTGTPQHF	TGTGCCAGCAGTGAGGAGCGAACAGGGACGCCCCAGCATTTT
-	TRBJ1-5	-	TRBV10-3	CAISEASNQPQHF	TGTGCCATCAGTGAGGCTAGCAATCAGCCCCAGCATTTT
-	TRBJ1-2	-	TRBV28	CASSLYGPGGYTF	TGTGCCAGCAGTTTGTACGGTCCTGGCGGCTACACCTTC
-	TRBJ2-6	-	TRBV20-1	CSASNRPLLRAGANVLTF	TGCAGTGCTTCCAATAGACCCCTCTTGAGAGCTGGGGCCAACGTCCTGACTTTC
-	TRBJ1-1	-	TRBV4-3	CASSQSGLRGAFF	TGCGCCAGCAGCCAATCCGGCCTCCGTGGGGCTTTCTTT
few	TRBJ2-3	-	TRBV27	CASSLRRGLVDTQYF	TGTGCCAGCAGTTTAAGGCGGGGTTTGGTAGATACGCAGTATTTT
many	TRBJ1-2	TRBD1	TRBV6-5	CASSYLGTGKYGYTF	TGTGCCAGCAGTTACCTTGGGACAGGCAAATATGGCTACACCTTC
-	TRBJ2-1	-	TRBV5-6	CASSHWESYNEQFF	TGTGCCAGCAGCCACTGGGAATCTTACAATGAGCAGTTCTTC
-	TRBJ2-4	TRBD2	TRBV19	CASSIEPVAGNIQYF	TGTGCCAGTAGTATAGAGCCAGTAGCGGGAAACATTCAGTACTTC
-	TRBJ2-5	TRBD1	TRBV5-4	CASSQGTGRGETQYF	TGTGCCAGCAGCCAGGGGACAGGGAGAGGCGAGACCCAGTACTTC
many	TRBJ2-5	TRBD1	TRBV7-3	CASSPSAGGETQYF	TGTGCCAGCAGCCCCTCGGCAGGGGGTGAGACCCAGTACTTC
many	TRBJ2-5	-	TRBV5-1	CASSFTGSQGETQYF	TGCGCCAGCAGCTTTACCGGGAGCCAGGGGGAGACCCAGTACTTC
many	TRBJ2-2	-	TRBV5-1	CASSGKGSIASHGELFF	TGCGCCAGCAGCGGAAAGGGGAGTATCGCAAGTCACGGGGAGCTGTTTTTT
few	TRBJ1-2	TRBD1	TRBV20-1	CSGTQGVNYGYTF	TGCAGTGGGACACAGGGGGTTAACTATGGCTACACCTTC
many	TRBJ2-3	-	TRBV7-9	CASSLVREPGTDTQYF	TGTGCCAGCAGCTTGGTCAGGGAGCCGGGTACAGATACGCAGTATTTT
many	TRBJ2-5	-	TRBV7-7	CASSLVLKRYQETQYF	TGTGCTAGCAGCTTAGTCTTGAAGCGGTACCAAGAGACCCAGTACTTC
many	TRBJ2-3	TRBD1	TRBV10-2	CASRDRGYTDTQYF	TGCGCCAGCAGGGACAGGGGGTATACAGATACGCAGTATTTT